This T cell receptor beta chain was profiled in a study of long-term antiretroviral therapy in people with HIV. Study outcomes and limitations: Missing from the dataset were any data on ART adherence, viral resistance or therapy changes.

With regard to this clone: Antigen specificity is unknown. Other DNA sequences in the same sample also yield this CDR3.

Germline assignment: CDR1 MDHEN and CDR2 SYDVKM. This CDR3 region has 11 residues. V was shortened by 6 bases and J by 5 bases, with 7 bases between the two germline ends. Sequencing relied on immunoSEQ assay v3.0, run at survey level. The sequencing target was 40,000-50,000 T-cell genomes per sample. Profiled with immunoSEQ multiplex PCR; TCRdb holds only in-frame clones, not every one. The data contain tens of thousands of clones, approximately 80% of them seen just once; the ten biggest clones take up around 4%. The chain uses TRBV28 and TRBJ1-1, with D possibly matching TRBD1 (5 bases). The sequence was obtained from a man aged 25 to 40 with HIV. The sample here was unsorted PBMCs, taken less than 6 years after starting antiretroviral therapy. The CDR3 region is CASRWGTEAFF. For the CDR3, the DNA is TGTGCCAGCAGGTGGGGGACTGAAGCTTTCTTT.